This T cell receptor (beta chain) emerged from a study of control samples from healthy donors and cancer patients. Profiling relied on immunoSEQ multiplex PCR, and the TCRdb table lists in-frame clones only, not all of them. The repertoire has approximately 51,000 clones, around 80% of them found once; the top ten carry 10%. This CDR3 is 14 amino acids long. V trimming: 4 bases; J trimming: 4 bases; junction bases outside the gene matches: 6. Germline-derived CDR1 and CDR2 are SGHRS and YFSETQ. This receptor was identified in a man aged 70-80 years in good health. Sequencing input: blood. The chain recombines TRBV5-1 with TRBJ1-1; the match to TRBD1 covers 8 bases. The CDR3 sequence is CASSDGQGGTEAFF. CDR3 sequence (DNA): TGCGCCAGCAGCGATGGACAGGGCGGCACTGAAGCTTTCTTT.